This entry is about one T cell receptor (beta chain). This specimen belongs to a study of blood T cell repertoires in COVID-19. About the study: The analysed material was cDNA or gDNA that came from T cells, B-cell-depleted T cells, or PBMCs.

Only in-frame clones appear in the TCRdb table, and some are missing; sequencing was by immunoSEQ multiplex PCR. Of about 340,000 clones in the sample, 87% are singletons; the top ten hold about 6%. Specimen: peripheral blood. The clonotype originates from a woman in her fifties or sixties with COVID-19, enrolled during active disease.

The CDR3 reads CASSFDRGRIGELFF. The CDR3 region has the DNA TGTGCCAGCAGTTTCGACAGGGGACGAATCGGGGAGCTGTTTTTT. The chain joins TRBV7-9 to TRBJ2-2, with 8 positions matching TRBD1. J gave up 7 bases and V 6 bases, and 10 bases lay outside the gene matches. The CDR3 is made up of 15 amino acids. Germline assignment: CDR1 SEHNR and CDR2 FQNEAQ (reference sequence).